The T cell receptor beta chain under discussion was sequenced for a study of radiotherapy plus CTLA-4 blockade in lung cancer. This CDR3 has 15 residues. CDR1 and CDR2 (germline): SGHDT, YYEEEE. With 5 bases clipped from V and 2 bases from J, the junction kept 4 bases outside the gene matches. Generated by immunoSEQ multiplex PCR, the TCRdb table keeps only in-frame clones and is missing some. This table holds 52,000 or so clones, 70% to 85% found once. The sequencing here drew on peripheral blood, taken from a patient treated with radiotherapy plus ipilimumab. The clonotype comes from a human donor with non-small cell lung cancer whose response to radiotherapy plus ipilimumab could not be evaluated. The chain uses TRBV5-6 and TRBJ2-7, with 13 bases that match TRBD2. The chain's CDR3 is CASRLGLAGAYEQYF. CDR3 in DNA: TGTGCCAGCAGACTAGGACTAGCGGGAGCCTACGAGCAGTACTTC.